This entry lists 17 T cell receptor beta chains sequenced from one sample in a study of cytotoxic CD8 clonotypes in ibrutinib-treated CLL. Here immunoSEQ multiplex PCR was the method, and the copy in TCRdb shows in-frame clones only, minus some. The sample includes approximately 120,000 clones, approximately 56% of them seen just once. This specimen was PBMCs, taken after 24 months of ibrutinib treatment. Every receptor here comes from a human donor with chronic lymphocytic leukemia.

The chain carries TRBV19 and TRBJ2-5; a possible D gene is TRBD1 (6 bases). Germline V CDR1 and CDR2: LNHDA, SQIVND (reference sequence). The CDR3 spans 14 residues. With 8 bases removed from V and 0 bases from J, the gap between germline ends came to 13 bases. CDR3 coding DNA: TGTGCCAGTCGCCGGGACAAAAACCAAGAGACCCAGTACTTC. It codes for CASRRDKNQETQYF.

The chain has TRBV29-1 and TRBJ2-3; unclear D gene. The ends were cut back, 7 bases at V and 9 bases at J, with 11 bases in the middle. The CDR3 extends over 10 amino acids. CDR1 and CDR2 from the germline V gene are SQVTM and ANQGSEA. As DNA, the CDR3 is TGCAGCGGGAGTATCGGAACGCAGTATTTT. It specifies CSGSIGTQYF.

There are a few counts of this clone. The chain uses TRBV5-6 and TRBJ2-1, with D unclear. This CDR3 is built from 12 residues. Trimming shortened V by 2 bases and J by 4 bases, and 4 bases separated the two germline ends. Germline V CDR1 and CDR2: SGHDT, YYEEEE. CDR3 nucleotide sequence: TGTGCCAGCAGCTTTCAATACAATGAGCAGTTCTTC. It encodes CASSFQYNEQFF.

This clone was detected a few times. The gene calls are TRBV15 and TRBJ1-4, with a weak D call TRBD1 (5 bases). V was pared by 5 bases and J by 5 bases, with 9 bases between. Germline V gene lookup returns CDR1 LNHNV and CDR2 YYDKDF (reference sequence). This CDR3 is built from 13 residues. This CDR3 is CATSGKGNEKLFF. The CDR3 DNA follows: TGTGCCACCAGCGGAAAGGGGAATGAAAAACTGTTTTTT.

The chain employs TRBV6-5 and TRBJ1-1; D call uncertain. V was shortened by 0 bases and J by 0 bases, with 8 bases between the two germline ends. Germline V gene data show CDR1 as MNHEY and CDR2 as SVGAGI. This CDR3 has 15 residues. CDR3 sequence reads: CASSYSTAMNTEAFF. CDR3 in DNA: TGTGCCAGCAGTTACTCAACAGCTATGAACACTGAAGCTTTCTTT.

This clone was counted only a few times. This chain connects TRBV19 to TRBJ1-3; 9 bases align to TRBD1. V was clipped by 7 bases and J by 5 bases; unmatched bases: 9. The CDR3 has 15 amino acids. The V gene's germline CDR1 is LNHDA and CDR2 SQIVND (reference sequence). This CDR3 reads CASNPAGQGRNTIYF. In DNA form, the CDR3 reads TGTGCCAGTAACCCCGCGGGACAGGGACGAAACACCATATATTTT.

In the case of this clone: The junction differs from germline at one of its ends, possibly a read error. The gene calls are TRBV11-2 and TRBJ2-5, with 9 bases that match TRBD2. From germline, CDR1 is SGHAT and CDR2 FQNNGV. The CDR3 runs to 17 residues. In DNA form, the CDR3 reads TGTGCCAGCAGATTAGCGGTGGTAGCGGGGGCCCAAGAGACCCAGTACTTC. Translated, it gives CASRLAVVAGAQETQYF.

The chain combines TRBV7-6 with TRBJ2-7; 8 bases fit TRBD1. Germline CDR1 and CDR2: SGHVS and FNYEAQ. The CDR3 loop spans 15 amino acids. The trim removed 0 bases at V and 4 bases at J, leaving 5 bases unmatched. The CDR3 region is CASSLAPGGRYEQYF. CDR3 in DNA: TGTGCCAGCAGCTTAGCGCCAGGGGGCAGGTACGAGCAGTACTTC. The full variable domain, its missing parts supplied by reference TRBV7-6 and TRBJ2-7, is GAGVSQSPRYKVTKRGQDVALRCDPISGHVSLYWYRQALGQGPEFLTYFNYEAQQDKSGLPNDRFSAERPEGSISTLTIQRTEQRDSAMYRCASSLAPGGRYEQYFGPGTRLTVT.

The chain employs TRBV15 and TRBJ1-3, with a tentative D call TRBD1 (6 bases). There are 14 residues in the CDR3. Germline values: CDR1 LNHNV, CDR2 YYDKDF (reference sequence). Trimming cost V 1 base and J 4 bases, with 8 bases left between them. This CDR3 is CATSRAGVGNTIYF. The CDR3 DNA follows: TGTGCCACCAGCAGAGCAGGGGTAGGAAACACCATATATTTT. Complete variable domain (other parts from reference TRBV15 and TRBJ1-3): DAMVIQNPRYQVTQFGKPVTLSCSQTLNHNVMYWYQQKSSQAPKLLFHYYDKDFNNEADTPDNFQSRRPNTSFCFLDIRSPGLGDTAMYLCATSRAGVGNTIYFGEGSWLTVV.

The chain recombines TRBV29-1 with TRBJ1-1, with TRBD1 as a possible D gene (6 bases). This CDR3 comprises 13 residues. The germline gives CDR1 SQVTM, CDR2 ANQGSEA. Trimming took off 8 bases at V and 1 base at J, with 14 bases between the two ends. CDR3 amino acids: CSTDQGGNTEAFF. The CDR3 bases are TGCAGCACCGACCAAGGGGGGAACACTGAAGCTTTCTTT.

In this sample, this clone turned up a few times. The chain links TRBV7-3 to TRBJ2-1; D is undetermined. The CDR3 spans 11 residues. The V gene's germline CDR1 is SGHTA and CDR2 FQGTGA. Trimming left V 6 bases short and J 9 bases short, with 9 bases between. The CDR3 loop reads CASSFLGEQFF. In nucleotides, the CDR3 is TGTGCCAGCAGTTTTTTGGGTGAGCAGTTCTTC.

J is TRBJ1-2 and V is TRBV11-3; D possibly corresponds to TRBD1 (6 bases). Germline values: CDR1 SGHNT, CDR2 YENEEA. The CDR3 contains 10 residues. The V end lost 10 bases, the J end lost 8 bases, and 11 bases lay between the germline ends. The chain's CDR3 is CATQGRGYTF. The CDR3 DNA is TGTGCCACACAGGGTCGGGGCTACACCTTC.

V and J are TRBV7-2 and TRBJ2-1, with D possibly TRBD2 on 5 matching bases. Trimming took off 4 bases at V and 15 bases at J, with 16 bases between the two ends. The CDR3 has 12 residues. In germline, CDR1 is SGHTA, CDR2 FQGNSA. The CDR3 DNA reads TGTGCCAGCAGCTCTCTAGGAGGTCGTGGGTTCTTC. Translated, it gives CASSSLGGRGFF.

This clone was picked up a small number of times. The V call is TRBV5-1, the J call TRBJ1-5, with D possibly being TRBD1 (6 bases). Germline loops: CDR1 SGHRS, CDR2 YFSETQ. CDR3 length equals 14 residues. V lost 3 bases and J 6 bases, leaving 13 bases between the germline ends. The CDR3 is CASSYGDTSQPQHF. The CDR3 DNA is TGCGCCAGCAGCTACGGGGACACCAGTCAGCCCCAGCATTTT.

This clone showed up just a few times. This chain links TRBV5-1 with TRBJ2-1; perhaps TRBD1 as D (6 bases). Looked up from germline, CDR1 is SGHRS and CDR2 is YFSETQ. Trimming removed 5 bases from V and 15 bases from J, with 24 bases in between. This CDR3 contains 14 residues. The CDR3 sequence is CASSSGTGGQYGFF. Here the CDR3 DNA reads TGCGCCAGCAGTTCCGGAACTGGGGGACAATATGGGTTCTTC.

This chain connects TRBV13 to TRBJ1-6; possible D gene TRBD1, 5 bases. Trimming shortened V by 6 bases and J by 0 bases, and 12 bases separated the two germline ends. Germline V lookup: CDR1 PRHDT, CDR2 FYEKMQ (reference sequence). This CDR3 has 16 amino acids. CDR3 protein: CASRRTQGSYNSPLHF. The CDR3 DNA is TGTGCCAGCAGACGTACTCAGGGCTCCTATAATTCACCCCTCCACTTT.

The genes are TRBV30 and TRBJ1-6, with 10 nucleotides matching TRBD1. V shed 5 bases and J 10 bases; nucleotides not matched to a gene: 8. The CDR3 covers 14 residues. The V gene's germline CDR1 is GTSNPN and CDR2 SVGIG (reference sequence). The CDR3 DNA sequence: TGTGCCTGGGTCGACAGGGGGCTGTGGTCACCCCTCCACTTT. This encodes CAWVDRGLWSPLHF.